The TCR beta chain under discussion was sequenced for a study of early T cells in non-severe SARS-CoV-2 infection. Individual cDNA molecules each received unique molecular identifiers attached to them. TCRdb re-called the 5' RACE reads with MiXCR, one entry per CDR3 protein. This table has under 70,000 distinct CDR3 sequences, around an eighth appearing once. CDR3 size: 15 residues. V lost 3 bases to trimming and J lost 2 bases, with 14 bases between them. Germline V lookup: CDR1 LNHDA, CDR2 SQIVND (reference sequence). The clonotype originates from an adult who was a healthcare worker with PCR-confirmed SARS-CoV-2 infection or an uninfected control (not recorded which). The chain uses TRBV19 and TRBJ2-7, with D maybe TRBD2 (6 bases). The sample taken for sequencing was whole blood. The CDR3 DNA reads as TGTGCCAGTAGTATCCTCCTAGCGCCTACCTACGAGCAGTACTTC. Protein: CASSILLAPTYEQYF.